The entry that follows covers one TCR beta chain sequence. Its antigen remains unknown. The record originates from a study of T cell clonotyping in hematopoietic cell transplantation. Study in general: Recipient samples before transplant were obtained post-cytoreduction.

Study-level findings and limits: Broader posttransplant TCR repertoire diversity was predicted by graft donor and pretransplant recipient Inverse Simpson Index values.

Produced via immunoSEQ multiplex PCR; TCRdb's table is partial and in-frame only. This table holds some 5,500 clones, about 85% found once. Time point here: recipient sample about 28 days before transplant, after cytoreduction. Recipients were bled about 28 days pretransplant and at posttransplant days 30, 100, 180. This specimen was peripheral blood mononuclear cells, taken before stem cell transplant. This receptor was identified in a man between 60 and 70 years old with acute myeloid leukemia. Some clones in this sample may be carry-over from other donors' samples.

The chain's CDR3 is CASSLSGTTDTQYF. The CDR3 nucleotides read TGCGCCAGCAGCTTGAGCGGAACCACAGATACGCAGTATTTT. V is TRBV5-1 and J is TRBJ2-3; a weak D match, TRBD2 (5 bases). V gave up 1 base and J gave up 2 bases, with 8 bases separating them. Germline CDR1 reads SGHRS; CDR2 reads YFSETQ. This CDR3 spans 14 amino acids. Filled out from reference TRBV5-1 and TRBJ2-3, the complete variable domain reads KAGVTQTPRYLIKTRGQQVTLSCSPISGHRSVSWYQQTPGQGLQFLFEYFSETQRNKGNFPGRFSGRQFSNSRSEMNVSTLELGDSALYLCASSLSGTTDTQYFGPGTRLTVL.